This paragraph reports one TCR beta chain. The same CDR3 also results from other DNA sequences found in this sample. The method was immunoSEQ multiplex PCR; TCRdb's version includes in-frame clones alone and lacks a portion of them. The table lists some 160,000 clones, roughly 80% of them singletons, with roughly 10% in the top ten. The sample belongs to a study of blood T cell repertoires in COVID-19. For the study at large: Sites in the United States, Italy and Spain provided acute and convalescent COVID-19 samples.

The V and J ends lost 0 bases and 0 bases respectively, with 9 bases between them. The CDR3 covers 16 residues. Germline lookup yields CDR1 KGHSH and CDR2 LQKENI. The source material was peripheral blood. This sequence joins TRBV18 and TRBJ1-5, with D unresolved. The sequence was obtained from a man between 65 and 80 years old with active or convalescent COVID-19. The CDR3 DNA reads TGTGCCAGCTCACCACCGGAGGGTTCTAGCAATCAGCCCCAGCATTTT. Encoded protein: CASSPPEGSSNQPQHF. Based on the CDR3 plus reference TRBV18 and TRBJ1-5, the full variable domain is NAGVMQNPRHLVRRRGQEARLRCSPMKGHSHVYWYRQLPEEGLKFMVYLQKENIIDESGMPKERFSAEFPKEGPSILRIQQVVRGDSAAYFCASSPPEGSSNQPQHFGDGTRLSIL.